This paragraph reports one T cell receptor beta chain. Its antigen is currently unknown. Germline-derived CDR1 and CDR2 are KGHSH and LQKENI. The CDR3 is 16 amino acids. J lost 7 bases, V lost 2 bases, and 7 bases had no gene match. The sample belongs to a study of shared clonotypes between healthy human individuals. Turning to the study itself: Every donor yielded three CD4 naive, three CD4 memory, two CD8 naive and one CD8 memory plate. Study-wide findings and caveats: In a few donors, about 5% of naive CD4 clonotypes appeared in common.

TCRdb's table, derived via immunoSEQ multiplex PCR, lists solely in-frame clones and lacks some. The table has under 850,000 clones, about two thirds seen once; the top ten hold approximately 1.8%. Memory CD4+ cells were the fraction left after CD45RA+ naive selection. The J gene is TRBJ2-1, the V gene TRBV18; 11 bases agree with TRBD2. The receptor's source is a young woman in good health. Sequencing was done on a sample of memory CD4+ T cells sorted from blood. Specified subset: CD45RA-negative fraction. CDR3 DNA sequence: TGTGCCAGCTCACCAGTGAGGGGACTAGCGGCTAATGAGCAGTTCTTC. Protein: CASSPVRGLAANEQFF.